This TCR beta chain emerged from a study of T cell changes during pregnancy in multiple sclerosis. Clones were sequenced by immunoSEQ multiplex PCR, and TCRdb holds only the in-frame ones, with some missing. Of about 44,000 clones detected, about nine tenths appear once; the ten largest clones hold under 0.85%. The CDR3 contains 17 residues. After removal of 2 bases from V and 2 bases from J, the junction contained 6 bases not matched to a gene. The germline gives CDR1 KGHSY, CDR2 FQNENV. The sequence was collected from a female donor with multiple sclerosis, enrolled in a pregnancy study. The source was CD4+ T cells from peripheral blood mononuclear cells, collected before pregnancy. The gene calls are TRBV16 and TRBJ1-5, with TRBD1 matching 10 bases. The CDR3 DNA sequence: TGTGCCAGCAGCCAACGGGGGACAGGGGTAGGCAATCAGCCCCAGCATTTT. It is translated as CASSQRGTGVGNQPQHF.